This T cell receptor (beta chain) was profiled in a study of human T cells and chemical hapten exposure. About the research overall: Chiefly women, the patients showed alopecia areata, totalis or universalis. Yields of TCR per sample differed, chiefly owing to small differences in pooled library volume.

TCRdb re-derived calls from the RACE reads in MiXCR, one entry per CDR3 protein. Altogether 150,000 to 200,000 distinct CDR3 sequences are present, 28% being singletons, with the ten largest covering under 2.5%. Regarding time point: patch test 3, about 24 weeks after DPC sensitization. The treatment here: therapeutic diphenylcyclopropenone sensitization with weekly scalp DPC. Germline V lookup: CDR1 KGHDR, CDR2 SFDVKD. V shed 4 bases and J shed 4 bases, with 6 bases lying between them. This CDR3 region has 12 residues. V gene TRBV24-1 combines with J gene TRBJ1-1; D gene ambiguous. This TCR derives from a woman aged 18-30 years with alopecia areata. Some clones in this sample may be carry-over from other donors' samples. The sequenced sample was whole blood, obtained in connection with sensitization to the hapten diphenylcyclopropenone (DPC). CDR3 sequence: CATSDGGTEAFF. Written as DNA, the CDR3 is TGTGCCACCAGTGACGGCGGCACTGAAGCTTTCTTT.